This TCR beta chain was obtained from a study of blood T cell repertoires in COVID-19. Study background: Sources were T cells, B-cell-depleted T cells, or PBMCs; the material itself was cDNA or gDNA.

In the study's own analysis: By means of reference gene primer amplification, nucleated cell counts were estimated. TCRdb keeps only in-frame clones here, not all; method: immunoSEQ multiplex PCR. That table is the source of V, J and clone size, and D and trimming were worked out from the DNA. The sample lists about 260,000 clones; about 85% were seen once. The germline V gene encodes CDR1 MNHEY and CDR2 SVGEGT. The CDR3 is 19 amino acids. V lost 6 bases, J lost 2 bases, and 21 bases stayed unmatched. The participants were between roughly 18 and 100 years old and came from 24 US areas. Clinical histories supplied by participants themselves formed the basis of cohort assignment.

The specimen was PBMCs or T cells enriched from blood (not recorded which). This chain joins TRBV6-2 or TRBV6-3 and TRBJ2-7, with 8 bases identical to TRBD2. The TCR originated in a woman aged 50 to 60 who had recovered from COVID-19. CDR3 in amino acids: CASSQPGTAASGRTYEQYF. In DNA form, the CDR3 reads TGTGCCAGCAGCCAACCCGGAACGGCAGCGAGCGGGAGAACCTACGAGCAGTACTTC.